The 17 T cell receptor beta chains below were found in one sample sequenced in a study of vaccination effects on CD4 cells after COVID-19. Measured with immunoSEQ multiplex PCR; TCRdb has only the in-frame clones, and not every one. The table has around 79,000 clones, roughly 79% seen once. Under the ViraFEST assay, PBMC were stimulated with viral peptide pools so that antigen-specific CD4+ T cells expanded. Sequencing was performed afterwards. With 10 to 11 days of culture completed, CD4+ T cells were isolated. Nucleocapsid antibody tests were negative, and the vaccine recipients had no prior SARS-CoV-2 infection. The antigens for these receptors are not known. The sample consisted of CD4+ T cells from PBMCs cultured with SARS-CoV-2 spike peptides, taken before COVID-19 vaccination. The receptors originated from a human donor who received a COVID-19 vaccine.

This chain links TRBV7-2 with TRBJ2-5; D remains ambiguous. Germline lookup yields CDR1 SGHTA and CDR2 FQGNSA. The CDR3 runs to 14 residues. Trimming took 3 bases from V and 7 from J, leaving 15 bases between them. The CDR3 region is CASSFVTIGGTQYF. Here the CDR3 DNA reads TGTGCCAGCAGCTTTGTTACTATAGGCGGGACCCAGTACTTC.

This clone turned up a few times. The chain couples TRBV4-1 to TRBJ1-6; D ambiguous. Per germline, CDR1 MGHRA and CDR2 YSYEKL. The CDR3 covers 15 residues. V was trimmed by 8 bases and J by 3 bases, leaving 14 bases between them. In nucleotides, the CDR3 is TGCGCCAGCGCTTGGTACGCTGACTATAATTCACCCCTCCACTTT. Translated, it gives CASAWYADYNSPLHF.

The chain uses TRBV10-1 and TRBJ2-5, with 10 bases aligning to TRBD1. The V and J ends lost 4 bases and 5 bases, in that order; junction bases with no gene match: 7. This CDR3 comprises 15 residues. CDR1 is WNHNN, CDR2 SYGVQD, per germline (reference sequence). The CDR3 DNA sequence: TGCGCCAGCAGTGCGGGACAGGGGATTCCGGAGACCCAGTACTTC. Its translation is CASSAGQGIPETQYF.

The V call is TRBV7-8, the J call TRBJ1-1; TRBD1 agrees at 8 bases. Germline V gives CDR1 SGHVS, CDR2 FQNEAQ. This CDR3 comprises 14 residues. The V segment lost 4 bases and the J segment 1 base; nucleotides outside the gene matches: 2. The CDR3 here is CASSWTGWNTEAFF. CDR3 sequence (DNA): TGTGCCAGCAGCTGGACAGGGTGGAACACTGAAGCTTTCTTT.

CDR3 nucleotide sequence: TGCGCCAGCAGCTTGGAAAGGGTAGGGGAGACCCAGTACTTC. Translation: CASSLERVGETQYF. This sequence joins TRBV5-1 and TRBJ2-5; D is ambiguous. The CDR3 spans 14 residues. Germline CDR1 SGHRS, CDR2 YFSETQ. V shed 0 bases and J shed 5 bases, with 11 bases lying between them.

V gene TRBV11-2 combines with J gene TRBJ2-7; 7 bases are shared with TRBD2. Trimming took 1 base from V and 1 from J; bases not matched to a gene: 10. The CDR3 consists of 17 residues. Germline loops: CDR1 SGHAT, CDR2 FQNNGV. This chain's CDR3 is CASSLGWDYVGSYEQYV. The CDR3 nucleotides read TGTGCCAGCAGCTTAGGGTGGGACTACGTAGGGTCCTACGAGCAGTACGTC.

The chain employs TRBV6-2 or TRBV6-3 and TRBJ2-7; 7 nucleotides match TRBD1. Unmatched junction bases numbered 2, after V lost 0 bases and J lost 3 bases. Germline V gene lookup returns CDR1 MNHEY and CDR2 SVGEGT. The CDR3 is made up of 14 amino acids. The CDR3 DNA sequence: TGTGCCAGCAGTTACTCGGGACAGAGCTACGAGCAGTACGTC. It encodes CASSYSGQSYEQYV.

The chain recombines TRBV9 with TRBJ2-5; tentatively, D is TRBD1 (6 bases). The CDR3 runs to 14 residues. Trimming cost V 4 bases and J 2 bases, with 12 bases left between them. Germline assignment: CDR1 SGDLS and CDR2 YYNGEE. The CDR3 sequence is CASSPGQMQETQYF. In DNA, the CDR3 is TGTGCCAGCAGCCCCGGACAGATGCAAGAGACCCAGTACTTC.

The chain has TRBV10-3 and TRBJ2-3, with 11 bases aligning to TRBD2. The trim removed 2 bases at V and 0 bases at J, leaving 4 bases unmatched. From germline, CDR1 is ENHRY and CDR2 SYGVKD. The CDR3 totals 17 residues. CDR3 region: CAISESSGGASTDTQYF. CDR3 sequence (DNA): TGTGCCATCAGTGAGAGTAGCGGGGGGGCTAGCACAGATACGCAGTATTTT.

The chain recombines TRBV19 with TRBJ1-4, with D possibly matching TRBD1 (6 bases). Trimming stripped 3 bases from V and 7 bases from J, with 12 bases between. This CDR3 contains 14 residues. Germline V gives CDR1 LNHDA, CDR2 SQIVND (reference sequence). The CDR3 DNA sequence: TGTGCCAGTAGTATCGGGGGCGGTGCTGAAAAACTGTTTTTT. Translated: CASSIGGGAEKLFF.

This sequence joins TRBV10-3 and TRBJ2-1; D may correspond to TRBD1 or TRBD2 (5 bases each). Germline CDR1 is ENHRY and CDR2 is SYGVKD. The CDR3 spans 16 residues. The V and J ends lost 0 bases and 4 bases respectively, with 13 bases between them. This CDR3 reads CAISESTGGRYNEQFF. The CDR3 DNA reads TGTGCCATCAGTGAGTCGACTGGGGGTCGGTACAATGAGCAGTTCTTC.

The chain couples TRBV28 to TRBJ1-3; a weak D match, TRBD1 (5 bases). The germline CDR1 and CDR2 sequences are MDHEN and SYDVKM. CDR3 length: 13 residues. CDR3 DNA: TGTGCGGGGCAGAGAAAGTCTGGAAACACCATATATTTT. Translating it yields CAGQRKSGNTIYF.

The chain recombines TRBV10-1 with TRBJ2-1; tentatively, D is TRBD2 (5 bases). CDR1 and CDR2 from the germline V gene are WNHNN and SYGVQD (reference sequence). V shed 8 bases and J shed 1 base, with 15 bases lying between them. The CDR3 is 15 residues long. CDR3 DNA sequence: TGCGCCAGCGGTAGCGCTTATGGATCCTACAATGAGCAGTTCTTC. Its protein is CASGSAYGSYNEQFF.

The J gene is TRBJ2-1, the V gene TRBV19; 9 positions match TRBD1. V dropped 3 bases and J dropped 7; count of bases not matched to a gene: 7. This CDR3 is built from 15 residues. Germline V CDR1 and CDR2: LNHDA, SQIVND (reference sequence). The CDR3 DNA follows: TGTGCCAGTAGTATTCGGGGACAGGGTGCGAATGAGCAGTTCTTC. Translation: CASSIRGQGANEQFF.

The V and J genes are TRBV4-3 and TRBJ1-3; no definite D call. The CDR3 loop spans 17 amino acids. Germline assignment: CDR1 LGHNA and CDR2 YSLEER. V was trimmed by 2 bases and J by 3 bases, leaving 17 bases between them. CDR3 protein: CASSQSIPGAGGNTIYF. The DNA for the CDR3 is TGCGCCAGCAGCCAATCGATTCCGGGAGCCGGTGGAAACACCATATATTTT.

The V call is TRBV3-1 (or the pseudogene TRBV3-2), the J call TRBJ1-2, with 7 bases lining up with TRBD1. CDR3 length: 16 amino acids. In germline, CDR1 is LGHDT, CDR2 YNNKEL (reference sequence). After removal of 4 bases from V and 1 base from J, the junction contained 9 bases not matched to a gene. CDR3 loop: CASSPPGQQSNYGYTF. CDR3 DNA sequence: TGTGCCAGCAGCCCCCCGGGACAGCAAAGTAACTATGGCTACACCTTC.

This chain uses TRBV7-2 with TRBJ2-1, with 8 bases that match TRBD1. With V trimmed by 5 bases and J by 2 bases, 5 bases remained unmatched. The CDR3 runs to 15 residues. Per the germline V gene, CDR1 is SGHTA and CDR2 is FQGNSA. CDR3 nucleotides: TGTGCCAGCAGCAATAACAGGGGGACCTACAATGAGCAGTTCTTC. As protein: CASSNNRGTYNEQFF.